The 27 T cell receptor beta chains listed next were all sequenced from one sample in a study of post-analysis software for immune sequencing data. Study conclusions and caveats: Patients used four to six TRBV segments, including TRBV5-6, TRBV5-1 and TRBV20-1, more often than controls.

TCR beta libraries were prepared from cDNA with unique molecular identifiers. In TCRdb, the PCR reads were re-called with MiXCR into one record per CDR3 protein. The sample gives 740,000 or so distinct CDR3 sequences, about 57% of which show up once; roughly 4.4% is in the top ten. Their cognate antigens are unknown. The sample consisted of blood. The receptors were sampled from a girl aged 10 to 17 with multiple sclerosis.

This clonotype was recorded a few times. The chain carries TRBV5-1 and TRBJ2-7, with 7 bases matching TRBD1. This CDR3 region has 15 residues. Germline lookup yields CDR1 SGHRS and CDR2 YFSETQ. V lost 4 bases, J lost 1 base, and 8 bases stayed unmatched. As DNA, the CDR3 is TGCGCCAGCAGCGCCCTTCCGGGACAGTCCTACGAGCAGTACTTC. Translated, it gives CASSALPGQSYEQYF.

The chain recombines TRBV18 with TRBJ2-1, with TRBD1 matching over 10 bases. Trimming removed 0 bases from V and 4 bases from J; junction bases left unmatched: 9. The germline CDR1 and CDR2 sequences are KGHSH and LQKENI. This CDR3 has 18 residues. The CDR3 DNA is TGTGCCAGCTCACCACCCTACGACAGGGGGCTATTTTACAATGAGCAGTTCTTC. It yields the protein CASSPPYDRGLFYNEQFF.

The rearrangement links TRBV12-3 or TRBV12-4 to TRBJ2-5; no firm D call. The V gene lost 6 bases and the J gene lost 0 bases, with 11 bases spanning the gap. The CDR3 runs 14 residues. The CDR3 protein is CASRETVNQETQYF. CDR3 coding DNA: TGTGCCAGCAGAGAAACAGTAAACCAAGAGACCCAGTACTTC.

This rearrangement joins TRBV11-2 to TRBJ2-1; 12 bases agree with TRBD2. The end of the DNA fits TRBJ2-7 better, so the J call may be wrong. This CDR3 comprises 18 residues. CDR1 and CDR2 (germline): SGHAT, FQNNGV. The CDR3 DNA is TGTGCCAGCAGCTTATTGGCTAGCGGGAGGGGAAGCTACAATGAGCAGTACTTC. This gives the protein CASSLLASGRGSYNEQYF.

This clonotype turned up a few times. The chain has TRBV7-9 and TRBJ2-1; 11 bases agree with TRBD2. CDR1 and CDR2 (germline): SEHNR, FQNEAQ (reference sequence). After removal of 2 bases from V and 1 base from J, the junction contained 1 base not matched to a gene. The CDR3 spans 16 residues. The CDR3 sequence is CASSLRTSGSYNEQFF. In DNA, the CDR3 is TGTGCCAGCAGCTTACGGACTAGCGGGTCCTACAATGAGCAGTTCTTC.

The gene calls are TRBV20-1 and TRBJ1-2; 8 positions agree with TRBD1. The J segment lost 2 bases and the V segment lost 5 bases, leaving 1 base of the junction unmatched. Germline values: CDR1 DFQATT, CDR2 SNEGSKA (reference sequence). CDR3 length: 12 amino acids. CDR3 residues: CSAWDRNYGYTF. As DNA, the CDR3 is TGCAGTGCTTGGGACAGGAACTATGGCTACACCTTC.

This clonotype was counted only a few times. The V and J genes are TRBV5-5 and TRBJ2-3, with D perhaps TRBD1 (6 bases). The CDR3 length is 15 residues. Trimming pared 2 bases from V and 2 bases from J, leaving 12 bases between. CDR1 is SGHKS, CDR2 YYEKEE, per germline (reference sequence). CDR3: CASSFRGDFTDTQYF. CDR3 sequence (DNA): TGTGCCAGCAGCTTCAGGGGCGACTTCACAGATACGCAGTATTTT.

The V call is TRBV6-6, the J call TRBJ2-5; perhaps TRBD1 as D (6 bases). In germline, CDR1 is MNHNY, CDR2 SVGAGI (reference sequence). The V end was cut by 6 bases, the J end by 0 bases, with 14 bases between. The CDR3 is made up of 15 amino acids. In DNA form, the CDR3 reads TGTGCCAGCAGCCGTCCTCAGGGGTACCAAGAGACCCAGTACTTC. Its protein product is CASSRPQGYQETQYF.

The gene calls are TRBV7-2 and TRBJ2-7; 8 positions match TRBD2. The CDR3 is 15 amino acids. The germline V gene has CDR1 SGHTA and CDR2 FQGNSA. The trim removed 5 bases at V and 4 bases at J, leaving 10 bases unmatched. DNA of the CDR3: TGTGCCAGCAGCATCGGGTCGGGGGGGAAATACGAGCAGTACTTC. Residues: CASSIGSGGKYEQYF.

V is TRBV27 and J is TRBJ2-1, with 8 bases fitting TRBD1. There are 13 residues in the CDR3. Trimming removed 6 bases from V and 8 bases from J; junction bases left unmatched: 6. Per the germline V gene, CDR1 is MNHEY and CDR2 is SMNVEV (reference sequence). Written as DNA, the CDR3 is TGTGCCAGCAGGCCTTGGACAGGGCATGAGCAGTTCTTC. Its protein product is CASRPWTGHEQFF.

For this clonotype: The germline gene is not matched at one end of the junction; a read error may be the cause. The J gene is TRBJ2-7, the V gene TRBV20-1, with a weak D call TRBD2 (5 bases). The J call is doubtful: the DNA matches TRBJ2-5 better. The CDR3 contains 14 residues. CDR1 and CDR2 from the germline V gene are DFQATT and SNEGSKA (reference sequence). The CDR3, as DNA: TGCAGTGCTGGAGAACCTGGACGAGGGGAGACCCAGTACTTC. It translates to CSAGEPGRGETQYF.

This clonotype was seen only a few times. The CDR3 protein is CASSVQPYEQYF. The DNA of the CDR3 is TGTGCCAGCAGCGTCCAACCCTACGAGCAGTACTTC. This chain connects TRBV7-6 to TRBJ2-7; the D is unclear. Germline V gene data show CDR1 as SGHVS and CDR2 as FNYEAQ. The ends were cut back, 5 bases at V and 2 bases at J, with 7 bases in the middle. The CDR3 sequence is 12 residues long.

The rearrangement uses TRBV4-1 and TRBJ2-3; D possibly matches TRBD1 or TRBD2 (7 bases each). From germline, CDR1 is MGHRA and CDR2 YSYEKL. V was shortened by 4 bases and J by 6 bases, with 17 bases between the two germline ends. The CDR3 sequence is 15 residues long. This CDR3 reads CASSPQGGGLDTQYF. Here the CDR3 DNA reads TGCGCCAGCAGCCCCCAGGGGGGGGGCTTGGATACGCAGTATTTT.

This rearrangement joins TRBV28 to TRBJ1-1; D remains ambiguous. V was shortened by 2 bases and J by 7 bases, with 20 bases between the two germline ends. Germline assignment: CDR1 MDHEN and CDR2 SYDVKM. The CDR3 runs 16 residues. This CDR3 reads CASSLEPATARFEAFF. The CDR3 DNA reads TGTGCCAGCAGTTTAGAGCCCGCGACGGCGAGGTTTGAAGCTTTCTTT.

This chain links TRBV6-6 with TRBJ2-7, with 14 bases that match TRBD2. With the DNA end fitting TRBJ2-5 better, the J assignment may be wrong. Per the germline V gene, CDR1 is MNHNY and CDR2 is SVGAGI (reference sequence). The CDR3 is 16 residues long. Here the CDR3 reads CASSHPGLAGEETQYF. The CDR3 nucleotides read TGTGCCAGCAGTCACCCGGGACTAGCGGGAGAAGAGACCCAGTACTTC.

The J gene is TRBJ2-1, the V gene TRBV7-2; D might be TRBD2 (5 bases). The germline V gene encodes CDR1 SGHTA and CDR2 FQGNSA. The CDR3 contains 15 residues. V was shortened by 1 base and J by 9 bases, with 16 bases between the two germline ends. The CDR3 bases are TGTGCCAGCAGCTTAGAACTAGGTGAGGGCTCTGAGCAGTTCTTC. Its translation is CASSLELGEGSEQFF.

This chain links TRBV20-1 with TRBJ2-1; D is ambiguous. Germline V gene sequence: CDR1 DFQATT, CDR2 SNEGSKA (reference sequence). The CDR3 consists of 14 residues. The V gene lost 0 bases and the J gene lost 2 bases, with 8 bases spanning the gap. The CDR3 coding sequence is TGCAGTGCTAGAGATCCCCGCACCTACAATGAGCAGTTCTTC. Translation: CSARDPRTYNEQFF.

The chain carries TRBV5-1 and TRBJ2-1; perhaps TRBD2 as D (6 bases). V was cut by 2 bases and J by 8 bases, with 20 bases left in between. The V gene's germline CDR1 is SGHRS and CDR2 YFSETQ. The CDR3 is 16 amino acids. The CDR3 spells CASSFVAVTTLDEQFF. The CDR3 bases are TGCGCCAGCAGCTTCGTAGCGGTCACCACGTTGGATGAGCAGTTCTTC.

This clonotype was counted a single time. This chain links TRBV20-1 with TRBJ2-1, with 11 bases fitting TRBD1. The germline gives CDR1 DFQATT, CDR2 SNEGSKA (reference sequence). V was pared by 6 bases and J by 6 bases, with 4 bases of the junction left unmatched. There are 13 residues in the CDR3. CDR3 DNA sequence: TGCAGTGCACGGACAGGGGGCTGCAATGAGCAGTTCTTC. Protein product: CSARTGGCNEQFF.

This clonotype has just a few counts. The V gene is TRBV4-2, the J gene TRBJ1-2, with a weak D call TRBD1 (5 bases). V dropped 0 bases and J dropped 5 bases, with 13 bases sitting between them. There are 15 residues in the CDR3. Per germline, CDR1 LGHNA and CDR2 YNFKEQ. CDR3 loop: CASSQDSGGVYGYTF. CDR3 nucleotide sequence: TGTGCCAGCAGCCAAGATTCGGGGGGGGTATATGGCTACACCTTC.

This clonotype showed up many times. The chain joins TRBV5-1 to TRBJ2-1; no reliable D call. Between the trimmed V and J ends, which lost 0 bases and 6 bases, there was a span of 4 bases. Per the germline V gene, CDR1 is SGHRS and CDR2 is YFSETQ. The CDR3 runs 12 residues. The CDR3 region is CASSLGPNEQFF. The CDR3, as DNA: TGCGCCAGCAGCTTGGGGCCCAATGAGCAGTTCTTC. Looking up the rest from reference TRBV5-1 and TRBJ2-1 gives the full variable domain: KAGVTQTPRYLIKTRGQQVTLSCSPISGHRSVSWYQQTPGQGLQFLFEYFSETQRNKGNFPGRFSGRQFSNSRSEMNVSTLELGDSALYLCASSLGPNEQFFGPGTRLTVL.

This clonotype was recorded a few times. The V gene is TRBV20-1, the J gene TRBJ2-5, with TRBD1 matching over 7 bases. There are 14 residues in the CDR3. V trimming: 6 bases; J trimming: 7 bases; junction bases outside the gene matches: 14. Germline CDR1 is DFQATT and CDR2 is SNEGSKA (reference sequence). The CDR3 DNA reads TGCAGTGCGTCCCAAACAGGGGTTTACGTGACCCAGTACTTC. Its protein product is CSASQTGVYVTQYF.

CDR3 loop: CASSRQSKNGYTF. The CDR3 DNA is TGTGCCAGCAGCCGGCAGAGTAAAAATGGCTACACCTTC. The gene calls are TRBV7-9 and TRBJ1-2, with D uncertain. V was shortened by 5 bases and J by 6 bases, with 13 bases between the two germline ends. The CDR3 totals 13 residues. Germline V CDR1 and CDR2: SEHNR, FQNEAQ (reference sequence).

The chain links TRBV6-6 to TRBJ2-4, with a possible D match to TRBD2 (6 bases). The length of the CDR3 is 14 residues. V lost 0 bases, J lost 13 bases, and 16 bases lay in between. Per germline, CDR1 MNHNY and CDR2 SVGAGI (reference sequence). CDR3 bases: TGTGCCAGCAGTTACTCGGAGGGACGATTTGAGCAGTACTTC. It encodes CASSYSEGRFEQYF.

The chain joins TRBV20-1 to TRBJ2-7, with TRBD2 matching over 7 bases. CDR1 DFQATT and CDR2 SNEGSKA come from the germline V gene (reference sequence). This CDR3 is 14 amino acids long. The V gene end was trimmed by 6 bases and the J gene end by 0 bases; junction bases not matched to a gene: 8. This CDR3 reads CSAHGTTNSYEQYF. As DNA, the CDR3 is TGCAGTGCCCACGGGACTACCAACTCCTACGAGCAGTACTTC.

This clonotype was detected a few times. V and J are TRBV20-1 and TRBJ1-6; 7 bases are a match to TRBD1. Germline CDR1 reads DFQATT; CDR2 reads SNEGSKA (reference sequence). V lost 0 bases and J lost 5; bases outside the gene matches: 10. There are 17 residues in the CDR3. For the CDR3, the DNA is TGCAGTGCTAGAGATCCCGAAACAGGGGCCAATAATTCACCCCTCCACTTT. Translated: CSARDPETGANNSPLHF.

In this sample, this clonotype turned up a few times. The chain has TRBV29-1 and TRBJ2-4; D might be TRBD1 or TRBD2, each matching 5 bases. The V end was cut by 4 bases, the J end by 2 bases, with 12 bases between. This CDR3 spans 14 amino acids. Germline V CDR1 and CDR2: SQVTM, ANQGSEA. The CDR3 is CSVVVRGTKNIQYF. CDR3 sequence (DNA): TGCAGCGTTGTGGTGAGGGGAACCAAAAACATTCAGTACTTC. The whole variable domain, remainder taken from reference TRBV29-1 and TRBJ2-4, is SAVISQKPSRDICQRGTSLTIQCQVDSQVTMMFWYRQQPGQSLTLIATANQGSEATYESGFVIDKFPISRPNLTFSTLTVSNMSPEDSSIYLCSVVVRGTKNIQYFGAGTRLSVL.